Below, 3 T cell receptor beta chains from the same sample are listed, as sequenced in a study of tumor and adjacent non-tumor tissue in lung cancer (dated by TCRdb to the late 2010s). The library came from multiplex PCR. The sequencer was an Illumina HiSeq 2500. TCRbeta libraries were constructed through three rounds of nested PCR with primers (Table S4) according to protocols modified from ARM-PCR. TCRdb passed the public sequencing reads through fastp at Q25 and MiXCR, retaining productive beta sequences. All rows with the same CDR3 protein become a single entry with the most common DNA and genes. The sample yields about 200,000 distinct CDR3 sequences; about 76% were counted once. Approximately 25% of the sample goes to the ten largest clones. Bulk unsorted tissue served as the source for RNA extraction, and RNA quality was assessed using a NanoDrop ND-1000 and an Agilent 2100. The sequencing sample was made of lung tumor tissue. The receptors stem from a man in his sixties with non-small cell lung cancer.

The V and J genes are TRBV11-1 and TRBJ1-1; D remains ambiguous. Germline V gene data show CDR1 as SGHAT and CDR2 as FQDESV (reference sequence). V was pared by 6 bases and J by 5 bases, with 16 bases between. There are 14 residues in the CDR3. The CDR3 here is CASRDKRRLTEAFF. As DNA, the CDR3 is TGTGCCAGCAGAGACAAGAGGCGATTGACTGAAGCTTTCTTT.

The chain links TRBV2 to TRBJ1-1; 9 positions match TRBD1. Germline trimming cut 8 bases from V and 3 bases from J; bases unmatched to any gene: 10. Germline lookup yields CDR1 SNHLY and CDR2 FYNNEI. The CDR3 runs 15 residues. The CDR3 sequence is CASSSSGTGYTEAFF. In DNA, the CDR3 is TGTGCCAGCTCTTCTTCCGGGACAGGGTACACTGAAGCTTTCTTT.

With regard to this clonotype: Being one base from a much bigger clone, this may be a read error. The chain links TRBV6-2 or TRBV6-3 to TRBJ2-5; 7 bases map to TRBD1. The CDR3 is 12 residues long. Germline lookup yields CDR1 MNHEY and CDR2 SVGEGT. CDR3 sequence reads: CATRQGQETHYF. The CDR3 DNA is TGTGCCACCCGACAGGGACAAGAGACCCATTACTTC.